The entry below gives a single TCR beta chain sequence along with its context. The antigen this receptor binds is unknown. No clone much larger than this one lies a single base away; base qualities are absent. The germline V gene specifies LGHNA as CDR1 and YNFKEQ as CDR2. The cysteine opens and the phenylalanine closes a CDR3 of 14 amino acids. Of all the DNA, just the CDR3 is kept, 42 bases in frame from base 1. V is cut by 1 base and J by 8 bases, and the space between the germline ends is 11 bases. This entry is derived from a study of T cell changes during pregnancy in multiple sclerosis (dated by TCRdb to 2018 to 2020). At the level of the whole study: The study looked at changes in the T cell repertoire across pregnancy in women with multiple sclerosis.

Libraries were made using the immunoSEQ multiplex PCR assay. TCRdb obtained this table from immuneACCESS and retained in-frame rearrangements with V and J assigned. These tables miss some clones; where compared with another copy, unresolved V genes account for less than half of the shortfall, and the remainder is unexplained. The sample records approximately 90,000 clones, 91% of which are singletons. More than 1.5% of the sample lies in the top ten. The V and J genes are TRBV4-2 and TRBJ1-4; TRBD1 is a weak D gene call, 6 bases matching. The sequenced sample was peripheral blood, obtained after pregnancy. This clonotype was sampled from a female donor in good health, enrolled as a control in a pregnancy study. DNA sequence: TGTGCCAGCAGCCAAGTACAGGGAGGGGAAAAACTGTTTTTT. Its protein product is CASSQVQGGEKLFF.